This is a list of T cell receptor beta chains from one sample in a study of CD8 T cells in Susac syndrome. TCRdb reprocessed the immunoSEQ multiplex PCR reads via MiXCR and lists one record per CDR3 protein. This table holds about 300,000 distinct CDR3 sequences, roughly 85% found once. Specimen: CD8+ T cells from PBMCs. The receptors originated from a human donor with multiple sclerosis. Both conserved end residues are part of each CDR3. The order of the fields is V gene, clone size, CDR3 protein. The listing skips clone size in some rows; elsewhere it reads once, few, many or a size class.

TRBV7-9 NA CASSPSRVAGEQYF
TRBV27 once CASSREGLAGYNEQFF
TRBV24-1 NA CATSVGQGRLDTQYF
TRBV28 NA CASRKPGKETQYF
TRBV9 NA CASSTAQGAAGELFF
TRBV7-3 NA CASSYLIKNKLAGVRHEQFF
TRBV7-9 NA CASSPPRGVGSDEQFF
TRBV13 NA CASSFLSLGETQYF
TRBV6-2/TRBV6-3 NA CASSPGTLGGHEQYF
TRBV19 NA CASGIGTGNTEAFF
TRBV6-5 NA CASSLTGPSTEAFF
TRBV4-3 NA CASSQEAWRTGELFF
TRBV7-9 NA CASSLAPAGAIEAFF
TRBV24-1 NA CAVQGGLAGAPNTGELFF
TRBV13 NA CASSLGLAAAYEQYF
TRBV4-1 NA CASSQDGTSPEQYF
TRBV20-1 few CSARTTGYEQYF
TRBV19 NA CASIASGMGEQFF
TRBV7-4 once CASSLSGGYTF
TRBV4-3 NA CASSPDDLLSLDEQFF
TRBV24-1 NA CATRDSFTGELFF
TRBV27 NA CASSSRLEQYF
TRBV15 NA CATSRAAGPYEQYF
TRBV27 NA CASSFSGTVYGYTF
TRBV23-1 NA CASSTGTGLTGELFF
TRBV4-3 once CASSAGTASNEKLFF
TRBV11-2 NA CASSLERGAYEQYF
TRBV18 NA CASSGTPNQPQHF
TRBV27 NA CASSPPGDLFYEQYF